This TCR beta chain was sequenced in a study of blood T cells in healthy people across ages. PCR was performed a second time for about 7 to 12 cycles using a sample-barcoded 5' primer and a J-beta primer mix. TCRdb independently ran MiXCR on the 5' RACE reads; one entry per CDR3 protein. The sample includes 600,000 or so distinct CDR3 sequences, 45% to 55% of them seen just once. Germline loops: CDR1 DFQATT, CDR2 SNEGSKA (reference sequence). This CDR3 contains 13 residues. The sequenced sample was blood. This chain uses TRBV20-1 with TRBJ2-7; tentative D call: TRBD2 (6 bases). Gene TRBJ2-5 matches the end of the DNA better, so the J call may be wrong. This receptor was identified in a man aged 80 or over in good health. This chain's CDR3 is CSAREAGRETQYF. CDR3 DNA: TGCAGTGCTAGAGAGGCGGGGAGGGAGACCCAGTACTTC.